This T cell receptor (beta chain) was observed in a study of T cell changes during pregnancy in multiple sclerosis. The CDR3 is 15 residues long. Trimming removed 7 bases at V and 5 bases at J, with 20 bases between. Germline V gene data show CDR1 as LNHDA and CDR2 as SQIVND (reference sequence). TCRdb's copy holds only in-frame clones and misses some; the assay was immunoSEQ multiplex PCR. The repertoire has around 50,000 clones, about 90% of them found once; the top ten carry 0.2%. The TCR was taken from a female donor with multiple sclerosis, enrolled in a pregnancy study. The sequencing here drew on CD4+ T cells from peripheral blood mononuclear cells, taken in the second trimester of pregnancy. The chain carries TRBV19 and TRBJ1-1; unclear D gene. The CDR3 DNA sequence: TGTGCCAGTATTTCGTCCTACCCCTCGGGGACTGAAGCTTTCTTT. This encodes CASISSYPSGTEAFF. Variable domain in full (rest from reference TRBV19 and TRBJ1-1): DGGITQSPKYLFRKEGQNVTLSCEQNLNHDAMYWYRQDPGQGLRLIYYSQIVNDFQKGDIAEGYSVSREKKESFPLTVTSAQKNPTAFYLCASISSYPSGTEAFFGQGTRLTVV.